This passage covers 32 T cell receptor beta chains from one sample sequenced in a study of T cells in localized non-small cell lung cancer. TCRdb keeps only in-frame clones here, not all; method: immunoSEQ multiplex PCR. The sample includes 100,000 to 150,000 clones, roughly 90% of them seen just once. The material sequenced was peripheral blood, taken before any cancer treatment. The receptors here all came from a female donor aged 60 or older with stage I lung adenocarcinoma.

The chain joins TRBV5-1 to TRBJ2-7, with TRBD1 as a possible D gene (6 bases). V lost 4 bases to trimming and J lost 2 bases, with 13 bases between them. The V gene's germline CDR1 is SGHRS and CDR2 YFSETQ. There are 14 residues in the CDR3. The CDR3 region has the DNA TGCGCCAGCAGCCCACAGGGTCCGCCCTACGAGCAGTACTTC. Protein: CASSPQGPPYEQYF.

The V call is TRBV14, the J call TRBJ1-2; D is perhaps TRBD1 (5 bases). Germline V gene data show CDR1 as SGHDN and CDR2 as FVKESK. The CDR3 is 16 amino acids. V was trimmed by 4 bases and J by 5 bases, leaving 20 bases between them. The CDR3 reads CASSPGSGGETYGYTF. The CDR3 DNA is TGTGCCAGCAGCCCCGGATCCGGGGGAGAAACATATGGCTACACCTTC.

The count of this clone is one. V usage is TRBV5-1 and J usage is TRBJ1-1; no reliable D call. V lost 5 bases, J lost 2 bases, and 10 bases lay in between. Germline values: CDR1 SGHRS, CDR2 YFSETQ. This CDR3 spans 13 amino acids. The CDR3 nucleotides read TGCGCCAGCAGATTGAACCCAAACACTGAAGCTTTCTTT. It codes for CASRLNPNTEAFF.

This clone was recorded once. The chain employs TRBV9 and TRBJ2-5; D is perhaps TRBD1 (5 bases). CDR3 size: 15 residues. Germline CDR1 SGDLS, CDR2 YYNGEE. With 2 bases removed from V and 4 bases from J, the gap between germline ends came to 15 bases. The CDR3 region is CASSVQAGPRETQYF. The CDR3 DNA reads as TGTGCCAGCAGCGTTCAGGCAGGGCCTCGAGAGACCCAGTACTTC.

The rearrangement links TRBV28 to TRBJ2-7, with D perhaps being TRBD1 or TRBD2 (5 bases each). V shed 5 bases and J shed 0 bases, with 8 bases lying between them. The CDR3 extends over 13 amino acids. Germline V lookup: CDR1 MDHEN, CDR2 SYDVKM. CDR3 nucleotide sequence: TGTGCCAGCAGTATGGGACGCTCCTACGAGCAGTACTTC. Translated, it gives CASSMGRSYEQYF. The variable domain in full, completed from reference TRBV28 and TRBJ2-7, reads DVKVTQSSRYLVKRTGEKVFLECVQDMDHENMFWYRQDPGLGLRLIYFSYDVKMKEKGDIPEGYSVSREKKERFSLILESASTNQTSMYLCASSMGRSYEQYFGPGTRLTVT.

The rearrangement links TRBV5-6 to TRBJ2-1; D remains ambiguous. Germline V CDR1 and CDR2: SGHDT, YYEEEE. Trimming took off 0 bases at V and 1 base at J, with 8 bases between the two ends. This CDR3 is 15 amino acids long. The CDR3 loop is CASSLGTASYNEQFF. The CDR3 DNA reads as TGTGCCAGCAGCTTGGGGACCGCATCCTACAATGAGCAGTTCTTC.

This rearrangement joins TRBV29-1 to TRBJ2-4; D is uncertain. Per the germline V gene, CDR1 is SQVTM and CDR2 is ANQGSEA. V lost 3 bases, J lost 5 bases, and 11 bases lay in between. The CDR3 totals 13 residues. CDR3 sequence (DNA): TGCAGCGTTGAGAAGCACGTAGAAAACATTCAGTACTTC. Its protein is CSVEKHVENIQYF.

The V call is TRBV2, the J call TRBJ2-7; 10 nucleotides align to TRBD1. The V gene's germline CDR1 is SNHLY and CDR2 FYNNEI. The V and J ends lost 7 bases and 2 bases, in that order; junction bases with no gene match: 8. This CDR3 contains 15 residues. The CDR3 spells CASNPMTGGTYEQYF. In nucleotides, the CDR3 is TGTGCCAGCAACCCCATGACAGGGGGCACCTACGAGCAGTACTTC.

The V gene is TRBV19, the J gene TRBJ2-1, with 7 bases identical to TRBD1. The V gene end was trimmed by 1 base and the J gene end by 6 bases; junction bases not matched to a gene: 3. The CDR3 has 14 residues. CDR1 is LNHDA and CDR2 is SQIVND in the germline V gene (reference sequence). The CDR3 is CASSIGRGPNEQFF. The CDR3 DNA reads TGTGCCAGTAGTATAGGTAGGGGGCCCAATGAGCAGTTCTTC.

This clone was found once. The rearrangement joins TRBV4-1 to TRBJ2-7; 14 bases align to TRBD2. Germline-derived CDR1 and CDR2 are MGHRA and YSYEKL. With V trimmed by 0 bases and J by 4 bases, 5 bases remained unmatched. The CDR3 runs to 17 residues. In nucleotides, the CDR3 is TGCGCCAGCAGCCAAGATAGGACTAGCGGGAGGTTGTACGAGCAGTACTTC. Its translation: CASSQDRTSGRLYEQYF.

The V call is TRBV4-1, the J call TRBJ2-5, with 10 bases aligning to TRBD1. From germline, CDR1 is MGHRA and CDR2 YSYEKL. The CDR3 length is 16 residues. The ends lost 0 bases at V and 4 bases at J; junction bases unmatched: 5. The CDR3 reads CASSQDGTGAGETQYF. The CDR3 nucleotides read TGCGCCAGCAGCCAAGACGGGACAGGGGCGGGAGAGACCCAGTACTTC.

The chain uses TRBV11-3 and TRBJ2-1, with D unclear. With 8 bases removed from V and 2 bases from J, the gap between germline ends came to 7 bases. CDR1 and CDR2 (germline): SGHNT, YENEEA. There are 12 residues in the CDR3. CDR3 DNA: TGTGCCAGCTCGGGTCCCTACAATGAGCAGTTCTTC. Amino acid sequence: CASSGPYNEQFF.

The chain links TRBV28 to TRBJ2-2, with 7 bases identical to TRBD2. CDR3 length equals 16 residues. J lost 4 bases, V lost 5 bases, and 10 bases had no gene match. Germline V gene sequence: CDR1 MDHEN, CDR2 SYDVKM. The CDR3 is CASSLRTRPLTGELFF. DNA for the CDR3: TGTGCCAGCAGTCTCCGGACTAGGCCCCTCACCGGGGAGCTGTTTTTT.

This chain links TRBV10-1 with TRBJ2-7, with TRBD2 matching over 7 bases. The CDR3 is made up of 15 amino acids. With 3 bases clipped from V and 5 bases from J, the junction kept 10 bases outside the gene matches. Germline-derived CDR1 and CDR2 are WNHNN and SYGVQD (reference sequence). As DNA, the CDR3 is TGCGCCAGCAGTGACTCTGGCGGGAGTGTTAACGAGCAGTACTTC. Translated, it gives CASSDSGGSVNEQYF.

The rearrangement uses TRBV29-1 and TRBJ2-1; TRBD1 aligns across 7 bases. From germline, CDR1 is SQVTM and CDR2 ANQGSEA. With 6 bases clipped from V and 7 bases from J, the junction kept 6 bases outside the gene matches. The CDR3 is made up of 12 amino acids. CDR3 amino acids: CSVDWGQNEQFF. In DNA form, the CDR3 reads TGCAGCGTCGATTGGGGACAGAATGAGCAGTTCTTC.

The chain recombines TRBV10-1 with TRBJ1-5; D uncertain. The CDR3 contains 13 residues. Germline V gene sequence: CDR1 WNHNN, CDR2 SYGVQD (reference sequence). V shed 3 bases and J shed 0 bases, with 3 bases lying between them. CDR3 DNA sequence: TGCGCCAGCAGTGATTATAGCAATCAGCCCCAGCATTTT. It encodes CASSDYSNQPQHF.

The rearrangement joins TRBV9 to TRBJ2-1, with TRBD2 matching 11 bases. This CDR3 contains 16 residues. Germline V lookup: CDR1 SGDLS, CDR2 YYNGEE. V shed 4 bases, J shed 8 bases, and the junction held 11 bases outside the gene matches. The DNA of the CDR3 is TGTGCCAGCAGCCCACGACTAGCGGGACAGTATGATGAGCAGTTCTTC. Translating it yields CASSPRLAGQYDEQFF.

J is TRBJ2-3 and V is TRBV7-6; 10 positions match TRBD1. Germline CDR1 and CDR2: SGHVS and FNYEAQ. The CDR3 is 14 residues long. The V and J ends lost 10 bases and 4 bases, in that order; junction bases with no gene match: 8. The CDR3 DNA reads as TGTGCCACCATGTCGACAGGGGGCGCAGATACGCAGTATTTT. The encoded protein is CATMSTGGADTQYF. Complete variable domain (other parts from reference TRBV7-6 and TRBJ2-3): GAGVSQSPRYKVTKRGQDVALRCDPISGHVSLYWYRQALGQGPEFLTYFNYEAQQDKSGLPNDRFSAERPEGSISTLTIQRTEQRDSAMYRCATMSTGGADTQYFGPGTRLTVL.

This clone is a singleton in its sample. The chain uses TRBV5-1 and TRBJ2-7; TRBD1 matches at 8 bases. The CDR3 runs 15 residues. V trimming: 1 base; J trimming: 7 bases; junction bases outside the gene matches: 10. Germline V CDR1 and CDR2: SGHRS, YFSETQ. This CDR3 is CASSLTQGAPIEQYF. The CDR3 coding sequence is TGCGCCAGCAGCTTGACTCAGGGGGCCCCTATAGAGCAGTACTTC.

The CDR3 loop is CASSEALGRTGGTQYF. Written as DNA, the CDR3 is TGTGCCAGCAGTGAAGCGCTAGGTCGTACTGGGGGGACCCAGTACTTC. The chain carries TRBV6-1 and TRBJ2-5, with D perhaps given as TRBD1 or TRBD2 (5 bases each). Trimming shortened V by 0 bases and J by 7 bases, and 18 bases separated the two germline ends. The CDR3 sequence is 16 residues long. The germline CDR1 and CDR2 sequences are MNHNS and SASEGT.

The genes are TRBV28 and TRBJ1-2; TRBD1 agrees at 8 bases. CDR1 is MDHEN and CDR2 is SYDVKM in the germline V gene. The CDR3 covers 15 residues. The ends lost 8 bases at V and 4 bases at J; junction bases unmatched: 12. The CDR3 here is CASFPEDRARYGYTF. CDR3 bases: TGTGCCAGCTTCCCGGAGGACAGGGCGCGCTATGGCTACACCTTC.

The chain recombines TRBV27 with TRBJ1-3; D is possibly TRBD1 (6 bases). CDR1 and CDR2 (germline): MNHEY, SMNVEV (reference sequence). V lost 6 bases, J lost 2 bases, and 17 bases lay in between. The CDR3 totals 16 residues. DNA of the CDR3: TGTGCCAGCAGCCGTATGGGGGGGCGAACTGGAAACACCATATATTTT. Translating it yields CASSRMGGRTGNTIYF.

V is TRBV27 and J is TRBJ2-7, with D uncertain. V gave up 3 bases and J gave up 3 bases, with 9 bases separating them. This CDR3 has 13 residues. Germline V gene data show CDR1 as MNHEY and CDR2 as SMNVEV (reference sequence). The CDR3 nucleotides are TGTGCCAGCAGTTTTGGTCTGGACTACGAGCAGTACTTC. Its protein is CASSFGLDYEQYF.

The J gene is TRBJ2-7, the V gene TRBV10-1; either TRBD1 or TRBD2 may fit D (5 bases each). Germline V CDR1 and CDR2: WNHNN, SYGVQD (reference sequence). V lost 2 bases and J 2 bases, leaving 7 bases between the germline ends. The CDR3 covers 13 residues. The CDR3 protein is CASSEGDAYEQYF. Written as DNA, the CDR3 is TGCGCCAGCAGTGAGGGGGACGCCTACGAGCAGTACTTC.

The chain combines TRBV10-2 with TRBJ2-2, with D possibly TRBD2 on 6 matching bases. Germline-derived CDR1 and CDR2 are WSHSY and SAAADI. The length of the CDR3 is 15 residues. V gave up 7 bases and J gave up 1 base, with 13 bases separating them. The CDR3 nucleotides read TGCGCCAGCATACTAGCAGAGGTGAACACCGGGGAGCTGTTTTTT. This encodes CASILAEVNTGELFF.

The table lists this clone with a count of one. The V and J genes are TRBV28 and TRBJ2-1, with a weak D call TRBD1 (6 bases). Germline V lookup: CDR1 MDHEN, CDR2 SYDVKM. Trimming removed 7 bases at V and 1 base at J, with 11 bases between. This CDR3 is built from 14 residues. The CDR3 loop reads CASTNGQSYNEQFF. The DNA of the CDR3 is TGTGCCAGCACCAATGGACAGTCCTACAATGAGCAGTTCTTC.

The chain combines TRBV29-1 with TRBJ2-1; 10 bases map to TRBD2. Trimming took 7 bases from V and 6 from J; bases not matched to a gene: 9. The CDR3 extends over 14 amino acids. The germline gives CDR1 SQVTM, CDR2 ANQGSEA. The chain's CDR3 is CSALGLAGVNEQFF. The CDR3, as DNA: TGCAGCGCCCTAGGTCTAGCGGGAGTCAATGAGCAGTTCTTC.

This clone has just a few counts. Other DNA sequences of this sample code for an identical CDR3. V gene TRBV9 combines with J gene TRBJ1-1; perhaps TRBD1 as D (5 bases). The germline gives CDR1 SGDLS, CDR2 YYNGEE. Trimming removed 5 bases from V and 5 bases from J, with 13 bases in between. The CDR3 contains 13 residues. The CDR3 DNA reads TGTGCCAGCAGTGAACAGGTTGGAACTGAAGCTTTCTTT. The encoded protein is CASSEQVGTEAFF.

The gene calls are TRBV29-1 and TRBJ2-1; 7 nucleotides agree with TRBD1. This CDR3 comprises 13 residues. The trim removed 8 bases at V and 5 bases at J, leaving 9 bases unmatched. The germline CDR1 and CDR2 sequences are SQVTM and ANQGSEA. The CDR3 region has the DNA TGCAGCTCTGGACAGGTAATTAACAATGAGCAGTTCTTC. Its translation: CSSGQVINNEQFF.

This rearrangement joins TRBV27 to TRBJ2-1; D is unclear. Trimming took 2 bases from V and 4 from J, leaving 12 bases between them. Germline V CDR1 and CDR2: MNHEY, SMNVEV (reference sequence). The CDR3 extends over 15 amino acids. CDR3 sequence (DNA): TGTGCCAGCAGTTTAGGGCAGACCTATTACAATGAGCAGTTCTTC. As protein: CASSLGQTYYNEQFF.

This clone showed up just a few times. The gene calls are TRBV7-3 and TRBJ2-6; D gene unclear. Trimming pared 5 bases from V and 4 bases from J, leaving 6 bases between. This CDR3 has 13 residues. Germline V gene lookup returns CDR1 SGHTA and CDR2 FQGTGA. The CDR3 sequence is CASSPGGANVLTF. The DNA for the CDR3 is TGTGCCAGCAGCCCCGGCGGGGCCAACGTCCTGACTTTC.

The chain combines TRBV7-9 with TRBJ2-6, with TRBD1 identical over 9 bases. Germline values: CDR1 SEHNR, CDR2 FQNEAQ (reference sequence). The CDR3 runs to 18 residues. Unmatched junction bases numbered 7, after V lost 4 bases and J lost 0 bases. This CDR3 reads CASSSTPTGGSGANVLTF. The CDR3 nucleotides are TGTGCCAGCAGCTCAACCCCGACAGGGGGCTCTGGGGCCAACGTCCTGACTTTC.